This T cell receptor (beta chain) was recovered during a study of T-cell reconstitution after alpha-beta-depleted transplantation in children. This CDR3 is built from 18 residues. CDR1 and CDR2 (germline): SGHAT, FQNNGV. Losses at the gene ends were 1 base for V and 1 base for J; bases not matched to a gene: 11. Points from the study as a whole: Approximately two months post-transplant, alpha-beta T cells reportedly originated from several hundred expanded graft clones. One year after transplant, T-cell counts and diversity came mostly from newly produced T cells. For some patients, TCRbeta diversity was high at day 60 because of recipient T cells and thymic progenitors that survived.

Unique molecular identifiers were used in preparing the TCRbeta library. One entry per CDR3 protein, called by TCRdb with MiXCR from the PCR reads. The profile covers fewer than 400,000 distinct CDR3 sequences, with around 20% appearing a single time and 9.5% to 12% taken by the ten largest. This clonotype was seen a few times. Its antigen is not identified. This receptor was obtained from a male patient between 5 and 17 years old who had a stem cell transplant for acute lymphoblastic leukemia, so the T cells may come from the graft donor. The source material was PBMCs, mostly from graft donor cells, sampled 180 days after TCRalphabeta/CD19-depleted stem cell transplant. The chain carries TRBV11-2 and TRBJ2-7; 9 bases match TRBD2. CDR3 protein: CASSLVGRAGGFSYEQYF. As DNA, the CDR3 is TGTGCCAGCAGCTTAGTAGGTCGAGCGGGAGGCTTTTCCTACGAGCAGTACTTC.